This T cell receptor (beta chain) was identified in a study of T cells in narcolepsy. To note about this clone: Its antigen is unknown.

Assay used: immunoSEQ multiplex PCR; TCRdb lists only in-frame clones, some missing. The sample has 25,000 to 35,000 clones, roughly four fifths seen once. This CDR3 comprises 17 residues. Germline lookup yields CDR1 LNHDA and CDR2 SQIVND (reference sequence). V shed 3 bases, J shed 4 bases, and the junction held 13 bases outside the gene matches. Notes on the study in general: Some memory CD4+ repertoires had no autoreactive clone sequences. Autoreactive clonotypes reportedly recurred in blood of same and different patients, not controls. Autoreactive HCRT-specific and TRIB2-specific clonotypes were marked in same-patient CSF-versus-blood CD4+ comparisons.

The gene calls are TRBV19 and TRBJ1-2; TRBD1 matches 8 bases. The TCR sequence derives from a human donor in good health. Material for sequencing was memory (CD45RA-) CD4+ T cells from blood. The CDR3 region is CASSIRAGGPTAYGYTF. The DNA of the CDR3 is TGTGCCAGTAGTATTAGGGCAGGGGGCCCTACCGCCTATGGCTACACCTTC.